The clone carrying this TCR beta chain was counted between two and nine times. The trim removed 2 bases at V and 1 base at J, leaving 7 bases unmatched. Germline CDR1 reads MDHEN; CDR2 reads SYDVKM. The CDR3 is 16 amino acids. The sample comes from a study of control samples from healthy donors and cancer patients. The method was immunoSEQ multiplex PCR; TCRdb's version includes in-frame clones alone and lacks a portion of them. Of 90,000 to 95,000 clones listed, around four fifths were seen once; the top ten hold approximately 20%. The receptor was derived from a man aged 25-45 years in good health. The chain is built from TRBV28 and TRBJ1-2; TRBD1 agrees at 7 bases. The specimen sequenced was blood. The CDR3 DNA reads TGTGCCAGCAGTTTAGCGACAGGGCGATTTAACTATGGCTACACCTTC. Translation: CASSLATGRFNYGYTF.